This TCR beta chain was obtained from a study of blood T cells in healthy people across ages. This clonotype was picked up a small number of times. For the second PCR, which ran for roughly 7 to 11 cycles, a sample-barcoded 5' primer and a J-beta primer mix were used. Using its own MiXCR run on the 5' RACE reads, TCRdb lists one record per CDR3 protein. The sample consists of fewer than 1 million distinct CDR3 sequences, around 42% of them appearing once. The CDR3 contains 16 residues. V shed 4 bases and J 0 bases; nucleotides not matched to a gene: 10. The germline gives CDR1 SGDLS, CDR2 YYNGEE. This TCR was recovered from a man between 60 and 75 years old in good health. Source material: blood. V is TRBV9 and J is TRBJ2-7, with 7 bases fitting TRBD1. CDR3 loop: CASSPEEGGPSYEQYF. CDR3 bases: TGTGCCAGCAGCCCAGAGGAAGGGGGCCCCTCCTACGAGCAGTACTTC.